These 23 T cell receptor beta chains were sequenced from one sample in a study of T cell changes during pregnancy in multiple sclerosis (dated by TCRdb to the late 2010s). Library generation was performed with the immunoSEQ multiplex PCR assay. The source is immuneACCESS, and TCRdb retained only in-frame sequences with V and J called. Part of the clones is not carried over; for the studies checked, unresolved V genes explain less than half of this, and the remainder is unexplained. The sample profile shows over 90,000 clones; approximately 93% of them were found once. The ten largest clones take up about 0.95% of the sample. Source: peripheral blood, taken after pregnancy. These receptors all stem from a female donor with multiple sclerosis, enrolled in a pregnancy study.

V gene TRBV5-1 combines with J gene TRBJ2-1; TRBD2 aligns across 10 bases. The CDR3 length is 16 residues. Germline V gene sequence: CDR1 SGHRS, CDR2 YFSETQ. V was pared by 2 bases and J by 8 bases, with 10 bases of the junction left unmatched. The CDR3 DNA reads TGCGCCAGCAGCTTACAGCCTAGCGGGAGCGGCGATGAGCAGTTCTTC. Translated, it gives CASSLQPSGSGDEQFF.

The chain uses TRBV2 and TRBJ2-7, with TRBD2 identical over 11 bases. The CDR3 has 16 residues. V was clipped by 2 bases and J by 4 bases; unmatched bases: 7. CDR1 and CDR2 (germline): SNHLY, FYNNEI. The CDR3 DNA reads as TGTGCCAGCAGTGAAACGATGCCTAGCGGGAGGTACGAGCAGTACTTC. As protein: CASSETMPSGRYEQYF.

This clone was seen only once. The chain links TRBV30 to TRBJ2-3, with TRBD2 as a possible D gene (6 bases). Per germline, CDR1 GTSNPN and CDR2 SVGIG (reference sequence). V dropped 3 bases and J dropped 2 bases, with 12 bases sitting between them. The CDR3 contains 14 residues. CDR3 nucleotide sequence: TGTGCCTGGAGAAGGGACTTGTCCACAGATACGCAGTATTTT. Protein sequence: CAWRRDLSTDTQYF.

The chain is built from TRBV4-3 and TRBJ1-4; D is ambiguous. The length of the CDR3 is 16 residues. V gave up 0 bases and J gave up 4 bases, with 12 bases separating them. From germline, CDR1 is LGHNA and CDR2 YSLEER. This CDR3 is CASSQDPRQLNEKLFF. The CDR3 bases are TGCGCCAGCAGCCAAGATCCGCGGCAGCTTAATGAAAAACTGTTTTTT.

V gene TRBV7-2 combines with J gene TRBJ1-2, with D perhaps matching TRBD1 (6 bases). Trimming shortened V by 8 bases and J by 4 bases, and 20 bases separated the two germline ends. Germline CDR1 and CDR2: SGHTA and FQGNSA. This CDR3 is built from 15 residues. CDR3 in DNA: TGTGCCAGCGCCAAACAAAGACAGGCTACCTATGGCTACACCTTC. Its translation: CASAKQRQATYGYTF.

The DNA for the CDR3 is TGTGCCAGCAGCTTAGGGGGACACCGTCAAGAGACCCAGTACTTC. It is translated as CASSLGGHRQETQYF. This chain uses TRBV11-2 with TRBJ2-5; the D gene is possibly TRBD1 (6 bases). The CDR3 spans 15 residues. The ends were cut back, 1 base at V and 2 bases at J, with 11 bases in the middle. Germline V gene sequence: CDR1 SGHAT, CDR2 FQNNGV.

The chain employs TRBV29-1 and TRBJ2-5, with 7 positions matching TRBD1. CDR3 length: 12 amino acids. Germline CDR1 reads SQVTM; CDR2 reads ANQGSEA. The V segment lost 4 bases and the J segment 9 bases; nucleotides outside the gene matches: 8. CDR3 DNA: TGCAGCGTTGGAGAGGGGGCCGGGGCCCAGTACTTC. Protein: CSVGEGAGAQYF. The full variable domain, in which reference TRBV29-1 and TRBJ2-5 provide the parts outside the CDR3, is SAVISQKPSRDICQRGTSLTIQCQVDSQVTMMFWYRQQPGQSLTLIATANQGSEATYESGFVIDKFPISRPNLTFSTLTVSNMSPEDSSIYLCSVGEGAGAQYFGPGTRLLVL.

The chain joins TRBV5-6 to TRBJ2-5; 7 bases align to TRBD1. The CDR3 is 16 residues long. The trim removed 2 bases at V and 3 bases at J, leaving 10 bases unmatched. CDR1 and CDR2 (germline): SGHDT, YYEEEE. The CDR3 sequence: CASSFPTGLVKETQYF. DNA of the CDR3: TGTGCCAGCAGCTTCCCGACAGGGTTGGTCAAAGAGACCCAGTACTTC.

This clone was observed once. The chain uses TRBV7-2 and TRBJ2-2; TRBD2 matches 8 bases. Germline V gene data show CDR1 as SGHTA and CDR2 as FQGNSA. CDR3 length: 15 residues. With V trimmed by 5 bases and J by 5 bases, 7 bases remained unmatched. CDR3 sequence reads: CASSAGLAPTGELFF. The CDR3, as DNA: TGTGCCAGCAGCGCTGGACTAGCTCCGACCGGGGAGCTGTTTTTT.

The chain carries TRBV4-1 and TRBJ2-1; 16 bases match TRBD2. Germline V CDR1 and CDR2: MGHRA, YSYEKL. This CDR3 has 16 amino acids. After removal of 0 bases from V and 14 bases from J, the junction contained 7 bases not matched to a gene. The CDR3 region has the DNA TGCGCCAGCAGCCAAGATGGGACTAGCGGGAGGGCGATAGAGTTCTTC. It yields the protein CASSQDGTSGRAIEFF.

The chain employs TRBV7-6 and TRBJ2-2; 11 bases line up with TRBD1. The trim removed 0 bases at V and 4 bases at J, leaving 1 base unmatched. From germline, CDR1 is SGHVS and CDR2 FNYEAQ. CDR3 length: 16 amino acids. CDR3 sequence: CASSLAGTGGTGELFF. The CDR3 nucleotides are TGTGCCAGCAGCTTAGCGGGGACAGGGGGCACCGGGGAGCTGTTTTTT. The full variable domain, its missing parts supplied by reference TRBV7-6 and TRBJ2-2, is GAGVSQSPRYKVTKRGQDVALRCDPISGHVSLYWYRQALGQGPEFLTYFNYEAQQDKSGLPNDRFSAERPEGSISTLTIQRTEQRDSAMYRCASSLAGTGGTGELFFGEGSRLTVL.

Only one count was recorded for this clone. The chain has TRBV6-5 and TRBJ2-3, with D hard to call. The CDR3 contains 15 residues. Deletions cut 2 bases from V and 0 bases from J, with 9 bases between. The germline V gene encodes CDR1 MNHEY and CDR2 SVGAGI. The CDR3 region has the DNA TGTGCCAGCAGTTACCAACCCTACAGCACAGATACGCAGTATTTT. It specifies CASSYQPYSTDTQYF.

The genes are TRBV4-3 and TRBJ1-4, with D maybe TRBD1 (6 bases). The V and J ends lost 4 bases and 8 bases respectively, with 14 bases between them. The CDR3 contains 14 residues. Germline V CDR1 and CDR2: LGHNA, YSLEER. CDR3 sequence: CASSRTALQEKLFF. In DNA, the CDR3 is TGCGCCAGCAGCCGGACAGCGCTTCAAGAAAAACTGTTTTTT.

The V call is TRBV19, the J call TRBJ2-1, with D possibly TRBD2 on 5 matching bases. Germline-derived CDR1 and CDR2 are LNHDA and SQIVND (reference sequence). This CDR3 has 14 residues. V lost 7 bases to trimming and J lost 4 bases, with 14 bases between them. DNA of the CDR3: TGTGCCAGTACGGCCGGGATAACGTACAATGAGCAGTTCTTC. It encodes CASTAGITYNEQFF. Filled out from reference TRBV19 and TRBJ2-1, the complete variable domain reads DGGITQSPKYLFRKEGQNVTLSCEQNLNHDAMYWYRQDPGQGLRLIYYSQIVNDFQKGDIAEGYSVSREKKESFPLTVTSAQKNPTAFYLCASTAGITYNEQFFGPGTRLTVL.

The rearrangement uses TRBV28 and TRBJ2-7; D possibly corresponds to TRBD2 (7 bases). Germline V gives CDR1 MDHEN, CDR2 SYDVKM. Trimming left V 3 bases short and J 4 bases short, with 16 bases between. This CDR3 contains 15 residues. The CDR3 loop is CASSLGGGGGYEQYF. In nucleotides, the CDR3 is TGTGCCAGCAGTTTGGGCGGGGGCGGAGGATACGAGCAGTACTTC.

The chain uses TRBV5-1 and TRBJ2-7, with TRBD2 matching 7 bases. Germline CDR1 and CDR2: SGHRS and YFSETQ. CDR3 length: 15 amino acids. J gave up 2 bases and V 0 bases, and 5 bases lay outside the gene matches. The chain's CDR3 is CASSLVPSGTYEQYF. CDR3 DNA: TGCGCCAGCAGCTTGGTGCCTAGCGGCACCTACGAGCAGTACTTC.

CDR3 bases: TGTGCCAGCAGTAACCCCTTTCAGGGCGGAGAGACCCAGTACTTC. It yields the protein CASSNPFQGGETQYF. The chain carries TRBV6-5 and TRBJ2-5; a weak D match, TRBD1 (5 bases). This CDR3 comprises 15 residues. Trimming stripped 5 bases from V and 4 bases from J, with 17 bases between. Germline CDR1 MNHEY, CDR2 SVGAGI.

J is TRBJ2-1 and V is TRBV15; the match to TRBD2 covers 8 bases. After removal of 0 bases from V and 7 bases from J, the junction contained 11 bases not matched to a gene. The CDR3 consists of 17 residues. Germline V gene lookup returns CDR1 LNHNV and CDR2 YYDKDF (reference sequence). CDR3 coding DNA: TGTGCCACCAGCAGAGAAGTAGCGGGACCGATGGGTAATGAGCAGTTCTTC. Protein sequence: CATSREVAGPMGNEQFF.

The CDR3: CATSRDRGRGPGNTIYF. The CDR3 nucleotides read TGTGCCACCAGCAGAGATCGGGGCAGGGGGCCTGGAAACACCATATATTTT. The genes are TRBV15 and TRBJ1-3; the match to TRBD1 covers 8 bases. The CDR3 consists of 17 residues. From germline, CDR1 is LNHNV and CDR2 YYDKDF (reference sequence). The junction had 6 bases not matched to a gene; V was cut back by 0 bases and J by 2 bases.

The J gene is TRBJ1-2, the V gene TRBV19, with 9 bases that match TRBD1. After removal of 7 bases from V and 7 bases from J, the junction contained 16 bases not matched to a gene. The CDR3 loop spans 16 amino acids. In germline, CDR1 is LNHDA, CDR2 SQIVND (reference sequence). The CDR3 sequence is CASTDMGTGTGSGYTF. The CDR3 DNA sequence: TGTGCCAGTACCGATATGGGGACCGGGACAGGGTCTGGCTACACCTTC.

The V gene is TRBV5-4, the J gene TRBJ2-7; D may be TRBD2 (5 bases). V shed 0 bases and J shed 0 bases, with 7 bases lying between them. Germline V gives CDR1 SGHNT, CDR2 YYREEE (reference sequence). This CDR3 spans 14 amino acids. CDR3 loop: CASSLEGSSYEQYF. The CDR3 DNA follows: TGTGCCAGCAGCTTGGAAGGGAGCTCCTACGAGCAGTACTTC.

This rearrangement joins TRBV2 to TRBJ1-5; 7 bases are a match to TRBD1. The CDR3 extends over 17 amino acids. With V trimmed by 8 bases and J by 4 bases, 17 bases remained unmatched. CDR1 is SNHLY and CDR2 is FYNNEI in the germline V gene. This chain's CDR3 is CASSPRTRTQGNQPQHF. CDR3 sequence (DNA): TGTGCCAGCTCCCCCCGTACAAGGACACAGGGGAATCAGCCCCAGCATTTT.

V gene TRBV15 combines with J gene TRBJ1-2, with 8 bases identical to TRBD1. This CDR3 has 15 amino acids. The J segment lost 3 bases and the V segment lost 4 bases, leaving 7 bases of the junction unmatched. The germline CDR1 and CDR2 sequences are LNHNV and YYDKDF (reference sequence). CDR3 residues: CATSNDRGFDYGYTF. The CDR3 DNA reads as TGTGCCACCAGCAACGACAGGGGATTTGACTATGGCTACACCTTC.